This passage covers 32 T cell receptor beta chains from one sample sequenced in a study of cytomegalovirus exposure and HLA in healthy donors. With 60 Vbeta and 13 Jbeta primers, the PCR was carried out. Repertoires were generated with immunoSEQ multiplex PCR, while TCRdb's copy carries only in-frame clones and drops some. The sample holds 100,000 to 120,000 clones; roughly 79% are singletons and the top ten take roughly 1.3%. Input material: PBMCs. The receptors were sampled from a man in his forties in good health and CMV-seronegative.

A few counts support this clone. CDR3 in DNA: TGTGCCAGCAGTGTTGAAAGCGGGAGTACAGATACGCAGTATTTT. Amino acids: CASSVESGSTDTQYF. The genes are TRBV2 and TRBJ2-3, with TRBD2 matching 8 bases. The CDR3 is 15 amino acids. V trimming: 4 bases; J trimming: 3 bases; junction bases outside the gene matches: 6. CDR1 and CDR2 (germline): SNHLY, FYNNEI.

V is TRBV5-1 and J is TRBJ2-1, with 8 nucleotides matching TRBD1. The V and J ends lost 0 bases and 8 bases, in that order; junction bases with no gene match: 10. The germline V gene has CDR1 SGHRS and CDR2 YFSETQ. This CDR3 has 16 residues. Here the CDR3 reads CASSLEGRGRMDEQFF. CDR3 bases: TGCGCCAGCAGCTTGGAGGGCAGGGGGCGAATGGATGAGCAGTTCTTC.

The V and J genes are TRBV28 and TRBJ2-5; 7 nucleotides match TRBD1. V lost 4 bases to trimming and J lost 0 bases; unmatched junction nucleotides: 8. The CDR3 spans 16 residues. Germline-derived CDR1 and CDR2 are MDHEN and SYDVKM. The CDR3 DNA reads as TGTGCCAGCAGTTCACTGAGGGACAGCTACCAAGAGACCCAGTACTTC. Translating it yields CASSSLRDSYQETQYF.

This clone has just one count. At one boundary the junction diverges from the germline segment, which might be a read error. V and J are TRBV7-9 and TRBJ2-7; TRBD2 matches 7 bases. Germline CDR1 is SEHNR and CDR2 is FQNEAQ (reference sequence). The length of the CDR3 is 14 residues. The CDR3 region is CSSSLRGSSYEQYF. The CDR3 nucleotides read TGTTCCAGCAGCTTGCGGGGGAGCTCCTACGAGCAGTACTTC.

The table lists this clone with a count of one. The chain has TRBV7-9 and TRBJ1-2; D gene unclear. V was clipped by 5 bases and J by 2 bases, with 12 bases between them. CDR3 length equals 14 residues. Germline values: CDR1 SEHNR, CDR2 FQNEAQ (reference sequence). CDR3 residues: CASSPSGRNYGYTF. The CDR3 DNA reads as TGTGCCAGCAGCCCATCAGGCCGGAACTATGGCTACACCTTC.

The chain recombines TRBV5-6 with TRBJ1-2, with D possibly being TRBD1 (5 bases). The CDR3 runs to 16 residues. Germline CDR1 SGHDT, CDR2 YYEEEE. V gave up 6 bases and J gave up 4 bases, with 22 bases separating them. The CDR3 nucleotides are TGTGCCAGCACCCGGGGATTGTTGCCCGGGGGCTATGGCTACACCTTC. It codes for CASTRGLLPGGYGYTF. Full variable domain (remainder filled in from reference TRBV5-6 and TRBJ1-2): DAGVTQSPTHLIKTRGQQVTLRCSPKSGHDTVSWYQQALGQGPQFIFQYYEEEERQRGNFPDRFSGHQFPNYSSELNVNALLLGDSALYLCASTRGLLPGGYGYTFGSGTRLTVV.

The genes are TRBV27 and TRBJ2-7; 9 bases fit TRBD1. The V gene's germline CDR1 is MNHEY and CDR2 SMNVEV (reference sequence). Losses at the gene ends were 4 bases for V and 4 bases for J; bases not matched to a gene: 5. This CDR3 has 14 residues. The CDR3 region is CASSSGTGPYEQYF. CDR3 sequence (DNA): TGTGCCAGCAGTTCCGGGACAGGGCCTTACGAGCAGTACTTC.

This clone has only one observation. The chain joins TRBV19 to TRBJ2-7, with D maybe TRBD1 (5 bases). The CDR3 extends over 12 amino acids. V lost 3 bases and J lost 5, with 8 bases in between. Germline CDR1 reads LNHDA; CDR2 reads SQIVND (reference sequence). The CDR3 sequence: CASSMWGHEQYF. The CDR3, as DNA: TGTGCCAGTAGTATGTGGGGCCACGAGCAGTACTTC.

This clone was picked up many times. The rearrangement links TRBV5-4 to TRBJ1-4, with D possibly matching TRBD1 (5 bases). This CDR3 has 13 amino acids. Between the trimmed V and J ends, which lost 7 bases and 5 bases, there was a span of 12 bases. Germline V gene data show CDR1 as SGHNT and CDR2 as YYREEE (reference sequence). The CDR3 sequence: CASARQGNEKLFF. The CDR3 DNA reads TGTGCCAGCGCTAGGCAGGGCAATGAAAAACTGTTTTTT.

The chain joins TRBV6-1 to TRBJ1-1; D might be TRBD1 (5 bases). V was trimmed by 5 bases and J by 8 bases, leaving 18 bases between them. Germline V gene lookup returns CDR1 MNHNS and CDR2 SASEGT. The CDR3 is 14 amino acids. The CDR3 spells CASSQLDSRSEAFF. As DNA, the CDR3 is TGTGCCAGCAGTCAGCTTGACAGTCGGAGCGAAGCTTTCTTT.

The chain links TRBV4-3 to TRBJ1-3; D unclear. The V and J ends lost 0 bases and 4 bases respectively, with 13 bases between them. The CDR3 consists of 16 residues. The germline gives CDR1 LGHNA, CDR2 YSLEER. The CDR3 nucleotides read TGCGCCAGCAGCCAAGATCAGTGGGCAGCCGGAAACACCATATATTTT. It codes for CASSQDQWAAGNTIYF.

J is TRBJ1-1 and V is TRBV14, with a tentative D call TRBD1 (6 bases). Trimming took off 1 base at V and 8 bases at J, with 11 bases between the two ends. Germline-derived CDR1 and CDR2 are SGHDN and FVKESK. The CDR3 has 13 amino acids. The DNA of the CDR3 is TGTGCCAGCAGCCAAGGGATGGACAGAGAAGCTTTCTTT. This sequence encodes CASSQGMDREAFF.

This chain connects TRBV19 to TRBJ1-2; 9 bases are shared with TRBD1. V shed 6 bases and J 1 base; nucleotides not matched to a gene: 9. Germline V lookup: CDR1 LNHDA, CDR2 SQIVND (reference sequence). This CDR3 has 16 residues. The CDR3 DNA follows: TGTGCCAGTAGCCGATGGGGGACAGGGATTAACTATGGCTACACCTTC. Encoded protein: CASSRWGTGINYGYTF.

The chain combines TRBV28 with TRBJ2-7; TRBD1 matches 8 bases. V lost 3 bases and J lost 2; bases outside the gene matches: 9. The CDR3 spans 16 residues. Germline V gene sequence: CDR1 MDHEN, CDR2 SYDVKM. CDR3 residues: CASSFGRTGRTYEQYF. In DNA, the CDR3 is TGTGCCAGCAGTTTCGGCAGGACAGGGCGGACCTACGAGCAGTACTTC. The full variable domain, in which reference TRBV28 and TRBJ2-7 provide the parts outside the CDR3, is DVKVTQSSRYLVKRTGEKVFLECVQDMDHENMFWYRQDPGLGLRLIYFSYDVKMKEKGDIPEGYSVSREKKERFSLILESASTNQTSMYLCASSFGRTGRTYEQYFGPGTRLTVT.

The CDR3 coding sequence is TGTGCCAGCAGCCTCACCGCAGGGGGCACTGGACGGGAGCAGTACTTC. As protein: CASSLTAGGTGREQYF. This rearrangement joins TRBV7-2 to TRBJ2-7, with 8 bases identical to TRBD1. The CDR3 is 16 amino acids. Trimming cost V 5 bases and J 7 bases; bases outside gene matches: 16. Germline CDR1 reads SGHTA; CDR2 reads FQGNSA.

This rearrangement joins TRBV28 to TRBJ1-2; tentative D call: TRBD1 (5 bases). This CDR3 is 13 amino acids long. Germline lookup yields CDR1 MDHEN and CDR2 SYDVKM. V lost 7 bases and J lost 4, with 13 bases in between. CDR3 DNA: TGTGCCAGCACCCCCTTCCAGGGCTATGGCTACACCTTC. Encoded protein: CASTPFQGYGYTF.

This chain links TRBV19 with TRBJ1-2; D is possibly TRBD1 (5 bases). CDR3 length equals 12 residues. V gave up 3 bases and J gave up 4 bases, with 6 bases separating them. Germline V CDR1 and CDR2: LNHDA, SQIVND (reference sequence). The CDR3 spells CASSIRGYGYTF. The CDR3 bases are TGTGCCAGTAGTATTAGGGGCTATGGCTACACCTTC.

The table lists this clone with a few counts. The chain's CDR3 is CAWSVGDRSVQPQHF. The DNA of the CDR3 is TGTGCCTGGAGTGTAGGCGACAGGTCTGTTCAGCCCCAGCATTTT. The chain joins TRBV30 to TRBJ1-5; D might be TRBD1 (6 bases). This CDR3 region has 15 residues. From germline, CDR1 is GTSNPN and CDR2 SVGIG (reference sequence). V was clipped by 0 bases and J by 6 bases, with 15 bases between them.

This clone has only one observation. The chain has TRBV7-9 and TRBJ1-1, with D perhaps TRBD1 (6 bases). The CDR3 contains 15 residues. Germline loops: CDR1 SEHNR, CDR2 FQNEAQ (reference sequence). Deletions cut 1 base from V and 1 base from J, with 10 bases between. CDR3 in DNA: TGTGCCAGCAGCTTAGAGGGGGATCCGAACACTGAAGCTTTCTTT. Translated: CASSLEGDPNTEAFF.

The chain joins TRBV7-9 to TRBJ2-1, with 7 bases identical to TRBD1. J gave up 8 bases and V 5 bases, and 3 bases lay outside the gene matches. The V gene's germline CDR1 is SEHNR and CDR2 FQNEAQ (reference sequence). The CDR3 runs to 12 residues. The CDR3 spells CASSQGVDEQFF. In nucleotides, the CDR3 is TGTGCCAGCAGCCAGGGGGTAGATGAGCAGTTCTTC. The whole variable domain, filled in from reference TRBV7-9 and TRBJ2-1, reads DTGVSQNPRHKITKRGQNVTFRCDPISEHNRLYWYRQTLGQGPEFLTYFQNEAQLEKSRLLSDRFSAERPKGSFSTLEIQRTEQGDSAMYLCASSQGVDEQFFGPGTRLTVL.

This clone was seen only a few times. The sample carries other DNA sequences with the same CDR3. The chain couples TRBV6-5 to TRBJ2-2; tentatively, D is TRBD2 (5 bases). Trimming removed 6 bases at V and 6 bases at J, with 17 bases between. Per the germline V gene, CDR1 is MNHEY and CDR2 is SVGAGI. The CDR3 runs 15 residues. CDR3 DNA sequence: TGTGCCAGCAGAAGTACTCCGGGATCCCCCGGGGAGCTGTTTTTT. Its translation is CASRSTPGSPGELFF.

This clone was found a few times. V is TRBV2 and J is TRBJ1-2; possibly TRBD1 for D (5 bases). The V end lost 3 bases, the J end lost 5 bases, and 13 bases lay between the germline ends. The CDR3 has 14 residues. Germline CDR1 is SNHLY and CDR2 is FYNNEI. The DNA for the CDR3 is TGTGCCAGCAGTGAGGGGTGGGGCACTTATGGCTACACCTTC. Encoded protein: CASSEGWGTYGYTF.

This clone was found a few times. V usage is TRBV5-4 and J usage is TRBJ2-5; 7 nucleotides align to TRBD2. The junction had 2 bases not matched to a gene; V was cut back by 1 base and J by 2 bases. In germline, CDR1 is SGHNT, CDR2 YYREEE (reference sequence). This CDR3 spans 14 amino acids. The CDR3 reads CASSLSAGQETQYF. In DNA form, the CDR3 reads TGTGCCAGCAGCTTGTCAGCGGGACAAGAGACCCAGTACTTC.

The J gene is TRBJ1-2, the V gene TRBV30, with D possibly being TRBD1 (6 bases). The CDR3 extends over 13 amino acids. V lost 0 bases and J lost 8, with 13 bases in between. Germline CDR1 reads GTSNPN; CDR2 reads SVGIG (reference sequence). CDR3 sequence (DNA): TGTGCCTGGAGTGTAGGGGACACAGCCGGCTACACCTTC. Residues: CAWSVGDTAGYTF.

The chain combines TRBV6-1 with TRBJ1-1, with D perhaps TRBD1 (5 bases). The CDR3 extends over 17 amino acids. Trimming pared 2 bases from V and 0 bases from J, leaving 16 bases between. Germline V gene lookup returns CDR1 MNHNS and CDR2 SASEGT. CDR3 in amino acids: CASSEYSGVGVNTEAFF. DNA of the CDR3: TGTGCCAGCAGTGAATATTCGGGGGTTGGAGTGAACACTGAAGCTTTCTTT.

The chain carries TRBV7-2 and TRBJ2-7, with TRBD1 matching 9 bases. The CDR3 extends over 15 amino acids. The V and J ends lost 5 bases and 5 bases, in that order; junction bases with no gene match: 10. CDR1 is SGHTA, CDR2 FQGNSA, per germline. This CDR3 is CASSPTGGWSDEQYF. In DNA, the CDR3 is TGTGCCAGCAGCCCGACAGGGGGTTGGAGCGACGAGCAGTACTTC. Full variable domain (outside the CDR3, taken from reference TRBV7-2 and TRBJ2-7): GAGVSQSPSNKVTEKGKDVELRCDPISGHTALYWYRQSLGQGLEFLIYFQGNSAPDKSGLPSDRFSAERTGGSVSTLTIQRTQQEDSAVYLCASSPTGGWSDEQYFGPGTRLTVT.

This chain uses TRBV14 with TRBJ1-2; TRBD1 is a possible D gene (6 bases). This CDR3 is built from 15 residues. Per germline, CDR1 SGHDN and CDR2 FVKESK. The V and J ends lost 1 base and 4 bases respectively, with 13 bases between them. As DNA, the CDR3 is TGTGCCAGCAGCCAAGTCAACAGGGATTTCTATGGCTACACCTTC. Translated: CASSQVNRDFYGYTF.

The chain combines TRBV5-4 with TRBJ2-7; 8 bases line up with TRBD2. The CDR3 runs 18 residues. J gave up 0 bases and V 6 bases, and 17 bases lay outside the gene matches. Germline values: CDR1 SGHNT, CDR2 YYREEE (reference sequence). DNA of the CDR3: TGTGCCAGCAAATCAGGGACTCATAGCGGGATAGCCTCCTACGAGCAGTACTTC. This translates into CASKSGTHSGIASYEQYF.

CDR3 sequence: CASGARGPYNEQFF. Here the CDR3 DNA reads TGTGCCAGTGGAGCCAGGGGACCCTACAATGAGCAGTTCTTC. The chain combines TRBV19 with TRBJ2-1; a possible D gene is TRBD1 (6 bases). The CDR3 has 14 amino acids. V was cut by 8 bases and J by 2 bases, with 13 bases left in between. Germline CDR1 and CDR2: LNHDA and SQIVND (reference sequence).

The J gene is TRBJ1-5, the V gene TRBV4-1; TRBD1 matches at 10 bases. V was clipped by 11 bases and J by 0 bases; unmatched bases: 7. The CDR3 has 15 residues. The germline V gene has CDR1 MGHRA and CDR2 YSYEKL. Here the CDR3 reads CASGQGGGSNQPQHF. The DNA of the CDR3 is TGCGCCTCCGGACAGGGGGGTGGTAGCAATCAGCCCCAGCATTTT.

The chain couples TRBV6-5 to TRBJ2-3; D might be TRBD2 (6 bases). Trimming took off 0 bases at V and 8 bases at J, with 18 bases between the two ends. The CDR3 is 16 amino acids. Germline V gives CDR1 MNHEY, CDR2 SVGAGI. The CDR3 DNA reads TGTGCCAGCAGTTACTCGCCGGGAGCGCCCCTGGGTACGCAGTATTTT. Its protein product is CASSYSPGAPLGTQYF.

The rearrangement joins TRBV5-1 to TRBJ2-7; a weak D match, TRBD1 (6 bases). The CDR3 runs 15 residues. In germline, CDR1 is SGHRS, CDR2 YFSETQ. Trimming took off 0 bases at V and 3 bases at J, with 13 bases between the two ends. CDR3 DNA sequence: TGCGCCAGCAGCTTGGGCGACAGGAGCCTCTACGAGCAGTACTTC. Translated, it gives CASSLGDRSLYEQYF.